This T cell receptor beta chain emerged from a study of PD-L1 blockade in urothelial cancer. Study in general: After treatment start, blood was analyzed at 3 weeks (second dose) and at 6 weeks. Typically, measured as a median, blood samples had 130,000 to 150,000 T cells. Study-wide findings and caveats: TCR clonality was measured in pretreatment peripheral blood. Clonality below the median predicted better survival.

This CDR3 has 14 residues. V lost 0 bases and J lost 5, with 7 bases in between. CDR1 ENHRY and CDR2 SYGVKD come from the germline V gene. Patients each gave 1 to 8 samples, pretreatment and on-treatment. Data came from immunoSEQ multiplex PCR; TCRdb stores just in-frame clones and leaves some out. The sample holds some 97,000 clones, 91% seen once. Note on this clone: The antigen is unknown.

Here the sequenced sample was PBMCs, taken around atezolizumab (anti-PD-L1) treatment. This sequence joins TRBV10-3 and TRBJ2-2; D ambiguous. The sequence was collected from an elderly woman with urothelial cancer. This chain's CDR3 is CAISESVQTGELFF. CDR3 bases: TGTGCCATCAGTGAGTCGGTCCAGACCGGGGAGCTGTTTTTT.